This record concerns one T cell receptor (beta chain) sequence. This table comes from immunoSEQ multiplex PCR, and its TCRdb copy is limited to in-frame clones, with some not included. The repertoire consists of about 130,000 clones, with roughly 96% occurring once and the leading ten covering over 0.35%. The data originate from a study of T cell changes during pregnancy in multiple sclerosis. Trimming removed 5 bases from V and 0 bases from J, with 11 bases in between. The germline V gene has CDR1 MGHRA and CDR2 YSYEKL. This CDR3 contains 14 residues. The sample consisted of peripheral blood, taken after pregnancy. The chain recombines TRBV4-1 with TRBJ2-7, with D possibly TRBD2 on 6 matching bases. The clonotype originates from a female donor with multiple sclerosis, enrolled in a pregnancy study. Here the CDR3 DNA reads TGCGCCAGCAGCTACCGGGACTTCTCCTACGAGCAGTACTTC. Amino acid sequence: CASSYRDFSYEQYF.